The 7 T cell receptor beta chains presented below share a single source sample, sequenced in a study of Tregs in tolerant kidney transplant recipients (dated by TCRdb to the late 2010s). What the time point label conveys for this sample: blood sample drawn before combined kidney and bone marrow transplant. The method was the immunoSEQ multiplex PCR assay. TCRdb obtained this table from immuneACCESS and retained in-frame rearrangements with V and J assigned. These tables miss some clones; where compared with another copy, unresolved V genes account for less than half of the shortfall, and the remainder is unexplained. This sample gives about 64,000 clones in total; roughly 98% of them show up just once. The ten largest account for around 0.34% of the sample. The sequenced sample was Tregs from blood, obtained before the transplant. These receptors were taken from a human donor who received a combined kidney and bone marrow transplant.

The chain joins TRBV28 to TRBJ1-2, with 8 bases that match TRBD1. Losses at the gene ends were 5 bases for V and 0 bases for J; bases not matched to a gene: 8. CDR3 length equals 16 residues. Germline V gene data show CDR1 as MDHEN and CDR2 as SYDVKM. This CDR3 is CASSPGTGPTNYGYTF. DNA for the CDR3: TGTGCCAGCAGTCCTGGGACAGGCCCAACTAACTATGGCTACACCTTC.

The V and J genes are TRBV9 and TRBJ2-1; 16 bases map to TRBD2. The ends lost 3 bases at V and 6 bases at J; junction bases unmatched: 6. Per the germline V gene, CDR1 is SGDLS and CDR2 is YYNGEE. The CDR3 extends over 17 amino acids. The CDR3 DNA reads TGTGCCAGCAGCGAGGGACTAGCGGGAGGGCACGGCAATGAGCAGTTCTTC. This sequence encodes CASSEGLAGGHGNEQFF.

The V and J genes are TRBV9 and TRBJ2-5; D perhaps matches TRBD2 (6 bases). In germline, CDR1 is SGDLS, CDR2 YYNGEE. V lost 0 bases to trimming and J lost 5 bases, with 11 bases between them. The CDR3 is 14 residues long. The CDR3 region has the DNA TGTGCCAGCAGCGTAGGCGGCGGGAAGGAGACCCAGTACTTC. This encodes CASSVGGGKETQYF.

CDR3 in amino acids: CASSRGQGLNEKLFF. The CDR3 nucleotides read TGTGCCAGCAGCCGAGGACAGGGGCTTAATGAAAAACTGTTTTTT. This rearrangement joins TRBV11-3 to TRBJ1-4; TRBD1 agrees at 9 bases. The CDR3 sequence is 15 residues long. CDR1 and CDR2 (germline): SGHNT, YENEEA. V lost 5 bases, J lost 4 bases, and 5 bases stayed unmatched. The variable domain in full, with the rest retrieved from reference TRBV11-3 and TRBJ1-4, is EAGVVQSPRYKIIEKKQPVAFWCNPISGHNTLYWYLQNLGQGPELLIRYENEEAVDDSQLPKDRFSAERLKGVDSTLKIQPAELGDSAVYLCASSRGQGLNEKLFFGSGTQLSVL.

This sequence joins TRBV7-2 and TRBJ1-1, with D uncertain. Trimming removed 3 bases from V and 2 bases from J, with 13 bases in between. Germline V gene sequence: CDR1 SGHTA, CDR2 FQGNSA. The CDR3 extends over 15 amino acids. The CDR3 nucleotides read TGTGCCAGCAGCTTGGACTTTTCCGAAAACACTGAAGCTTTCTTT. Translated, it gives CASSLDFSENTEAFF.

The chain joins TRBV5-1 to TRBJ1-1; D gene ambiguous. This CDR3 is 15 amino acids long. The ends were cut back, 1 base at V and 1 base at J, with 11 bases in the middle. CDR1 is SGHRS and CDR2 is YFSETQ in the germline V gene. CDR3 loop: CASSLMTRPNTEAFF. The CDR3 DNA reads TGCGCCAGCAGCTTGATGACTCGGCCGAACACTGAAGCTTTCTTT.

The chain couples TRBV9 to TRBJ2-2, with 7 bases aligning to TRBD1. This CDR3 has 17 amino acids. With V trimmed by 4 bases and J by 3 bases, 12 bases remained unmatched. Germline V gene data show CDR1 as SGDLS and CDR2 as YYNGEE. The CDR3 nucleotides are TGTGCCAGCAGCTCACGGGACAGCTTCAGGGACACCGGGGAGCTGTTTTTT. Translation gives CASSSRDSFRDTGELFF.